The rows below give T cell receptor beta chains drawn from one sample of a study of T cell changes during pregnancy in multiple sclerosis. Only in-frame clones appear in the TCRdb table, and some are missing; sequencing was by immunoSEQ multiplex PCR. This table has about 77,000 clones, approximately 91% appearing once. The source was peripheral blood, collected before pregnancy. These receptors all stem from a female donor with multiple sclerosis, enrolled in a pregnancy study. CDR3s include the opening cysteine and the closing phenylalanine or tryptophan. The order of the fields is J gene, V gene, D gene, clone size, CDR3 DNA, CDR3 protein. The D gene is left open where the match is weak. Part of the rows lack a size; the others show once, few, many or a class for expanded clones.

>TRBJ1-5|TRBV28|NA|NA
TGTGCCAGCAATCCGGATGGTAGCAGCAATCAGCCCCAGCATTTT
CASNPDGSSNQPQHF
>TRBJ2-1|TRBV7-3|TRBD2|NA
TGTGCCAGCAGTGAGATAGCGGGGGGTCTAAATGAGCAGTTCTTC
CASSEIAGGLNEQFF
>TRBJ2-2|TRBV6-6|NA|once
TGTGCCAGCCGGGGGCGGGGGCTCAGAACCGGGGAGCTGTTTTTT
CASRGRGLRTGELFF
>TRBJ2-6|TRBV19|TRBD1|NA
TGTGCCAGTAGTCCAAGGGGGCGTGGGGCCAACGTCCTGACTTTC
CASSPRGRGANVLTF
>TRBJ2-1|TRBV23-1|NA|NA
TGCGCCAGCAGTCAATCTACCGGGACTCCTATCTACAATGAGCAGTTCTTC
CASSQSTGTPIYNEQFF
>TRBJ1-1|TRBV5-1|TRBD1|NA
TGCGCCAGCAGCTCCCACCCCAACAGGGGCCTGATCACTGAAGCTTTCTTT
CASSSHPNRGLITEAFF
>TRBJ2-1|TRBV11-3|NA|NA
TGTGCCAGCAGCTTAACTCACTTGTACAATGAGCAGTTCTTC
CASSLTHLYNEQFF
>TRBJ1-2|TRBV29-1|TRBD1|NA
TGCAGCGTTGAAGAGCGCGGAGGGGGCGGTTTTTACTATGGCTACACCTTC
CSVEERGGGGFYYGYTF
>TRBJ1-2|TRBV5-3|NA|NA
TGTGCCAGAAGCTCCCCGGGGAGGAACGCCTCATATGGCTACACCTTC
CARSSPGRNASYGYTF
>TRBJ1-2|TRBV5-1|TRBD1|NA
TGCGCCAGCAGCTTGGGGACAGGGGACGGCTACACCTTC
CASSLGTGDGYTF
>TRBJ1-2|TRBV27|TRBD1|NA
TGTGCCAGCAGGATCGGGACAGGGTTGACTGGCTACACCTTC
CASRIGTGLTGYTF
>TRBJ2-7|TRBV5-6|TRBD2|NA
TGTGCCAGCAGCTCTAGCGGGGCCCCTACCGAGCAGTACTTC
CASSSSGAPTEQYF
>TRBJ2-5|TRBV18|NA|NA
TGTGCCAGCTCACCTGAGGGAGAGACCCAGTACTTC
CASSPEGETQYF
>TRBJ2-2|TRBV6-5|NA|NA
TGTGCCAGCAGTCCCCGTCACACCGGGGAGCTGTTTTTT
CASSPRHTGELFF
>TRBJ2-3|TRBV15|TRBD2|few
TGTGCCACCAGCAGAGATGCGGGGGGGCCAGATACGCAGTATTTT
CATSRDAGGPDTQYF
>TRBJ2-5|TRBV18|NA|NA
TGTGCCAGCTCCCTGGACAGCCAAGAGACCCAGTACTTC
CASSLDSQETQYF
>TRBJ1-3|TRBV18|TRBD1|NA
TGTGCCAGCTCACCACGACAGGGGGCGACAGGAAACACCATATATTTT
CASSPRQGATGNTIYF
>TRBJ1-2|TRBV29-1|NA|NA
TGCAGCGCGATTACAGGAAACTATGGCTACACCTTC
CSAITGNYGYTF
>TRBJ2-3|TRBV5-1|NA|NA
TGCGCCAGCAGCTCTCCCCAAGACCTGATCCCACTCTCCCTGGACATGGTCCCAGATACGCAGTATTTT
CASSSPQDLIPLSLDMVPDTQYF
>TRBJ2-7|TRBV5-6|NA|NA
TGTGCCAGCAGCTTGGGACAGGAGATACACGAGCAGTACTTC
CASSLGQEIHEQYF
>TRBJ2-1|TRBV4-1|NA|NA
TGCGCCAGCAGCCAAGATTGGACAGCTTACTCCTACAATGAGCAGTTCTTC
CASSQDWTAYSYNEQFF
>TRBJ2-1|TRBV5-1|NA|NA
TGCGCCAGCAGCTTGGCAGGGCCCAGGGCTGGGGGCGATGAGCAGTTCTTC
CASSLAGPRAGGDEQFF
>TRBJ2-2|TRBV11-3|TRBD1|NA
TGTGCCAGCAGCTTAGCCGCCCGACAGGGCAACACCGGGGAGCTGTTTTTT
CASSLAARQGNTGELFF
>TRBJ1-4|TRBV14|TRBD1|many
TGTGCCAGCAGCTTGAGGACAGGGTGGAATGAAAAACTGTTTTTT
CASSLRTGWNEKLFF
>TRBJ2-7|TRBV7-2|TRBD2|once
TGTGCCAGCAGCTTAGCGCTAGCGGGGACTACCTACGAGCAGTACTTC
CASSLALAGTTYEQYF
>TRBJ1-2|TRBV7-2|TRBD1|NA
TGTGCCAGCAGCTTAAGAACCGGGACAGTGGATGGCTACACCTTC
CASSLRTGTVDGYTF
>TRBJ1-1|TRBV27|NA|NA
TGTGCCGACGGACAAAGGAACACTGAAGCTTTCTTT
CADGQRNTEAFF
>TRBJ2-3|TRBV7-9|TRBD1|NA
TGTGCCAGCAGGCTCGGACAGGGGGCAACAGATACGCAGTATTTT
CASRLGQGATDTQYF
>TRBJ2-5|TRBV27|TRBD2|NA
TGTGCCACCCAATTGCACCGGGAGGGGGAAGAGACCCAGTACTTC
CATQLHREGEETQYF
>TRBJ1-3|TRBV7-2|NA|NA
TGTGCCGGCAGCCTTGACTCCCGCTCTGGAAACACCATATATTTT
CAGSLDSRSGNTIYF
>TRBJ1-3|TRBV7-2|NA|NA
TGTGCCAGCAGCCCCCGGGGGGGGTCCTGGAACACCATATATTTT
CASSPRGGSWNTIYF
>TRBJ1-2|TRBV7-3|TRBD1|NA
TGTGCCAGCAGCTTACGGGACAGTTCCCTTTATGGCTACACCTTC
CASSLRDSSLYGYTF
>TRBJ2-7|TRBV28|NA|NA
TGTGCCAGCAGTTTTATCGGTGTGACCTACGAGCAGTACTTC
CASSFIGVTYEQYF
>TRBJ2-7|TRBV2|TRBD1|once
TGTGCCAGCAGTAAAAGGACAGGGCCGGCGTACGAGCAGTACTTC
CASSKRTGPAYEQYF
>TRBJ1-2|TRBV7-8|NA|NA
TGTGCCAGCAGGAGTGGGGGCAGGGACTATGGCTACACCTTC
CASRSGGRDYGYTF
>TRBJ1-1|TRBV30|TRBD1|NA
TGTGCCTGGGATATCGGGACAGGGAACACTGAAGCTTTCTTT
CAWDIGTGNTEAFF
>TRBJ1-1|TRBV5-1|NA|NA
TGCGCCAGCAGCCTGGACGGGAGGAACACTGAAGCTTTCTTT
CASSLDGRNTEAFF
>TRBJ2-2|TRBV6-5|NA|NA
TGTGCCAGCAGTTACCAATTGGGGCCCGGGGAGCTGTTTTTT
CASSYQLGPGELFF
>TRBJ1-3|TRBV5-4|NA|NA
TGTGCCACCCAGACTTCATCTTGGGGAAACACCATATATTTT
CATQTSSWGNTIYF
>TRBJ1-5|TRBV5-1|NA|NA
TGCGCCAGCAGTCTTGAGGGAGGACCGGGTCAGCCCCAGCATTTT
CASSLEGGPGQPQHF
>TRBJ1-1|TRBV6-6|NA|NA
TGTGCCAGCAGTCGGCAGGGGAACACTGAAGCTTTCTTT
CASSRQGNTEAFF
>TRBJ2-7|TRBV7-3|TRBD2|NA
TGTGCCAGCAGCGCGACTAGCGGGGACAGCGAGCAGTACTTC
CASSATSGDSEQYF
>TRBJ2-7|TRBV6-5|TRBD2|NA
TGTGCCAGCAGTTACTCATCGGGGGGGAGGGTATACGAGCAGTACTTC
CASSYSSGGRVYEQYF
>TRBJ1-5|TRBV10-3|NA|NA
TGTGCCATCAGTGAAGGGGGGGATACCAATCAGCCCCAGCATTTT
CAISEGGDTNQPQHF
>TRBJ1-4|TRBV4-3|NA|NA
TGCGCCAGCAGCCAAGAAGGGTTGTGGGGGAGGGGTGAAAAACTGTTTTTT
CASSQEGLWGRGEKLFF
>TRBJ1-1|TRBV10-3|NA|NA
TGTGCCATCAGTGCTACTCGAACAGGGAACACTGAAGCTTTCTTT
CAISATRTGNTEAFF
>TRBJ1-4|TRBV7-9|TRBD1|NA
TGTGCCAGCAGCAAAAGGACAGGGAACGGCGGTGAAAAACTGTTTTTT
CASSKRTGNGGEKLFF
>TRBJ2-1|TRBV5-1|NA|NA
TGCGCCAGCAGCCCACAACCTAGCTCCTACAATGAGCAGTTCTTC
CASSPQPSSYNEQFF
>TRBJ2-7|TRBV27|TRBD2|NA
TGTGCCAGCAGCACCCGAGGGGGTAGCGGGGGAAAACACCGTGGATACGAGCAGTACTTC
CASSTRGGSGGKHRGYEQYF
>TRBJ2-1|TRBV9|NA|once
TGTGCCAGCAGCCCCTATTCCTCCTACAATGAGCAGTTCTTC
CASSPYSSYNEQFF
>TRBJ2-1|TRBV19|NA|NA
TGTGCCAGTAGTATAGTACCTCACCGGGGTGAGCAGTTCTTC
CASSIVPHRGEQFF
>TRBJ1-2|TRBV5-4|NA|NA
TGTGCCAGCAGCTTGGTGGAGGAGAAGAGCTACACCTTC
CASSLVEEKSYTF